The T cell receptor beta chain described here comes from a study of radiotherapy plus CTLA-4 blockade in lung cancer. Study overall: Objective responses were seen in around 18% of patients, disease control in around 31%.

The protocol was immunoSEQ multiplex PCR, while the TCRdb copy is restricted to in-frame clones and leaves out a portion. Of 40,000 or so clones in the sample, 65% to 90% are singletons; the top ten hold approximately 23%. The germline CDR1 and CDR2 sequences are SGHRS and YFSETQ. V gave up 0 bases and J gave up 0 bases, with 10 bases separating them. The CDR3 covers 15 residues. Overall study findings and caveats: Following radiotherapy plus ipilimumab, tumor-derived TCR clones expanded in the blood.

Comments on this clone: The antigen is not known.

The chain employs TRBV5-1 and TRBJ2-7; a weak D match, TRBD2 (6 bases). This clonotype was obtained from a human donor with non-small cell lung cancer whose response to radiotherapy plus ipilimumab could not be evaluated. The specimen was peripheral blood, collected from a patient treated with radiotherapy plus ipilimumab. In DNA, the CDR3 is TGCGCCAGCAGCTTGGCGTGGGACTTCTCCTACGAGCAGTACTTC. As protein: CASSLAWDFSYEQYF.